The clone carrying this T cell receptor beta chain was seen just once. This sample stems from a study of blood T cell repertoires in COVID-19. Looking at the study overall: PBMCs, B-cell-depleted T cells, or T cells were the source of the cDNA or gDNA that made up the material.

Profiling relied on immunoSEQ multiplex PCR, and the TCRdb table lists in-frame clones only, not all of them. This table has about 190,000 clones, roughly four fifths appearing once. V gave up 5 bases and J gave up 0 bases; unmatched junction bases: 7. Germline CDR1 reads LNHDA; CDR2 reads SQIVND (reference sequence). The length of the CDR3 is 17 residues. The V and J genes are TRBV19 and TRBJ2-4, with TRBD1 matching 10 bases. The sequencing sample was made of peripheral blood. The receptor was derived from a woman in her 50s with acute or convalescent COVID-19. The CDR3 sequence is CASSDPGQGLAKNIQYF. The CDR3 region has the DNA TGTGCCAGTAGTGATCCGGGACAGGGGCTAGCCAAAAACATTCAGTACTTC.